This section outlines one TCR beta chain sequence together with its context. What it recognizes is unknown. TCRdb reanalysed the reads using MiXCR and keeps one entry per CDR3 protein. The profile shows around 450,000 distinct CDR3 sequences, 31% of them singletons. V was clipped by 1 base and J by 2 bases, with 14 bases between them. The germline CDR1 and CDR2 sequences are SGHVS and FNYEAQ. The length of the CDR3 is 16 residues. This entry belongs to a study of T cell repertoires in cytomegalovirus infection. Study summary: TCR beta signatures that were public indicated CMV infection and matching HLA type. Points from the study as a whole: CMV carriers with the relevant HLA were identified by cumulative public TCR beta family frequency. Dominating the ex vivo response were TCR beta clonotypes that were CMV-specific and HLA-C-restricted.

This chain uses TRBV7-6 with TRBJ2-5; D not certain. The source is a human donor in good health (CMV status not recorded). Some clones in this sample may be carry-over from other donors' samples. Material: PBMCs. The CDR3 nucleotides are TGTGCCAGCAGCTTAGGGGTGGCGCATACTCAAGAGACCCAGTACTTC. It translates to CASSLGVAHTQETQYF.